These 2 T cell receptor beta chains share one sample of origin, sequenced in a study of graft-versus-host responses after intestinal transplantation. These TCRs' antigens remain unknown. Assay: immunoSEQ multiplex PCR; the TCRdb copy retains only in-frame clones and omits some. Seen here are roughly 130,000 clones, about 93% observed once, and the top ten hold about 0.2%. Sequenced here: unstimulated CD4+ T cells sorted from spleen or lymph node cells, sampled before intestinal transplant. All receptors come from a human donor who received an intestinal transplant.

J is TRBJ1-1 and V is TRBV11-1, with D unresolved. Per the germline V gene, CDR1 is SGHAT and CDR2 is FQDESV (reference sequence). The V and J ends lost 1 base and 3 bases respectively, with 9 bases between them. The CDR3 runs to 14 residues. As DNA, the CDR3 is TGTGCCAGCAGCTTAGGTTTAGGTTACACTGAAGCTTTCTTT. Translation: CASSLGLGYTEAFF. The full variable domain, completed using reference TRBV11-1 and TRBJ1-1, is EAEVAQSPRYKITEKSQAVAFWCDPISGHATLYWYRQILGQGPELLVQFQDESVVDDSQLPKDRFSAERLKGVDSTLKIQPAELGDSAMYLCASSLGLGYTEAFFGQGTRLTVV.

The genes are TRBV5-1 and TRBJ2-1; perhaps TRBD2 as D (5 bases). CDR1 and CDR2 (germline): SGHRS, YFSETQ. With 7 bases removed from V and 0 bases from J, the gap between germline ends came to 23 bases. This CDR3 has 18 amino acids. The CDR3 spells CASAVPTTKWSSYNEQFF. The CDR3 bases are TGCGCCAGCGCCGTCCCGACTACCAAGTGGAGCTCCTACAATGAGCAGTTCTTC.